The entry that follows covers one TCR beta chain sequence. The table came from immunoSEQ multiplex PCR; TCRdb's copy has only in-frame clones and leaves some out. The table has roughly 150,000 clones, roughly nine tenths seen once. The sample is drawn from a study of control samples from healthy donors and cancer patients. The sample consisted of blood. This clonotype was obtained from a woman aged 25 to 39 in good health.

The CDR3 region is CASSYGRGYENTEAFF. DNA for the CDR3: TGTGCCAGCAGTTACGGGAGGGGGTATGAGAACACTGAAGCTTTCTTT. This sequence joins TRBV6-6 and TRBJ1-1, with D possibly matching TRBD1 (6 bases). This CDR3 comprises 16 residues. V shed 2 bases and J shed 1 base, with 14 bases lying between them. Per the germline V gene, CDR1 is MNHNY and CDR2 is SVGAGI (reference sequence).